A selection of T cell receptor beta chains follows, all from one sample in a study of T cells in Graves' hyperthyroidism and ophthalmopathy. TCRdb re-called the multiplex PCR reads through MiXCR, storing one row per CDR3 protein. Of a few hundred thousand distinct CDR3 sequences listed, roughly an eighth are singletons. The sample taken for sequencing was blood. All receptors derive from a woman aged 40 to 50 with Graves' ophthalmopathy. Each CDR3 is given with its conserved first and last residue. A D gene is named only where the DNA matches it firmly. Part of the rows lack a size; the others show once, few, many or a class for expanded clones.

clone size	V gene	D gene	J gene	CDR3 protein	CDR3 DNA
many	TRBV3-1	TRBD2	TRBJ2-5	CASSGLVGETQYF	TGTGCCAGCAGCGGACTAGTTGGAGAGACCCAGTACTTC
many	TRBV20-1	TRBD1	TRBJ2-5	CSAERQGRETQYF	TGCAGTGCCGAACGACAGGGACGAGAGACCCAGTACTTC
.	TRBV28	TRBD1	TRBJ2-7	CASRLQGVFYEQYF	TGTGCCAGCAGACTCCAGGGGGTTTTTTACGAGCAGTACTTC
many	TRBV12-3/TRBV12-4	.	TRBJ1-1	CASSNTNTEAFF	TGTGCCAGCAGCAACACAAACACTGAAGCTTTCTTT
few	TRBV14	.	TRBJ1-4	CASSRDQGAGLEKLFF	TGTGCCAGCAGCCGGGACCAGGGAGCGGGTTTGGAAAAACTGTTTTTT
many	TRBV14	.	TRBJ2-1	CASSQTGRDTWFYNEQFF	TGTGCCAGCAGCCAGACGGGAAGGGACACGTGGTTCTACAATGAGCAGTTCTTC
once	TRBV20-1	TRBD2	TRBJ2-2	CSAFKSGGAGSGELFF	TGCAGTGCGTTCAAAAGCGGGGGGGCCGGGTCCGGGGAGCTGTTTTTT
many	TRBV20-1	.	TRBJ2-1	CSASRGGEQFF	TGCAGTGCTTCCAGGGGCGGCGAGCAGTTCTTC
many	TRBV7-9	.	TRBJ2-5	CASSPILRKETQYF	TGTGCCAGCAGCCCAATTTTGAGGAAAGAGACCCAGTACTTC
many	TRBV6-9	.	TRBJ1-3	CASSYSAASGNTIYF	TGTGCCAGCAGTTATTCGGCAGCCTCTGGAAACACCATATATTTT
.	TRBV27	.	TRBJ2-1	CASSFYREQNEQFF	TGTGCCAGCAGTTTTTACAGGGAACAGAATGAGCAGTTCTTC
many	TRBV11-3	.	TRBJ1-2	CASSLFAQPTANYGYTF	TGTGCCAGCAGCTTATTCGCCCAACCGACGGCTAACTATGGCTACACCTTC
many	TRBV7-2	.	TRBJ2-7	CASSLRHNSYEQYF	TGTGCCAGCAGCTTAAGGCACAACTCCTACGAGCAGTACTTC
.	TRBV6-1	.	TRBJ1-5	CASNTRVYSNQPQHF	TGTGCCAGCAACACCAGGGTGTATAGCAATCAGCCCCAGCATTTT
many	TRBV2	.	TRBJ2-1	CASSVRREYNEQFF	TGTGCCAGCAGTGTCCGGCGCGAATACAATGAGCAGTTCTTC
many	TRBV28	.	TRBJ2-3	CASRDISTDTQYF	TGTGCCAGCAGGGACATTAGCACAGATACGCAGTATTTT
many	TRBV2	TRBD1	TRBJ1-2	CASSQRQGLYGYTF	TGTGCCAGCAGTCAAAGACAGGGCCTCTATGGCTACACCTTC
many	TRBV28	.	TRBJ1-6	CASSLLSSPLHF	TGTGCCAGCAGTTTACTGTCTTCACCCCTCCACTTT
many	TRBV11-2	.	TRBJ1-1	CASSFGMDTEAFF	TGTGCCAGCAGCTTCGGGATGGACACTGAAGCTTTCTTT
.	TRBV28	.	TRBJ2-1	CASRPQGGTNEQFF	TGTGCCAGCAGACCGCAGGGGGGGACCAATGAGCAGTTCTTC
many	TRBV6-1	TRBD1	TRBJ1-4	CASTTGAPNEKLFF	TGTGCCAGCACCACAGGGGCGCCTAATGAAAAACTGTTTTTT
.	TRBV20-1	TRBD2	TRBJ2-3	CSARTLRTSGDMDTQYF	TGCAGTGCTAGAACGTTACGGACTAGCGGGGACATGGATACGCAGTATTTT
few	TRBV10-3	TRBD1	TRBJ1-1	CAIRRRTGTGITEAFF	TGTGCCATCAGGCGCCGAACCGGGACAGGAATCACTGAAGCTTTCTTT
.	TRBV5-4	.	TRBJ1-1	CASSLDGFVDTEAFF	TGTGCCAGCAGCTTGGATGGGTTTGTGGACACTGAAGCTTTCTTT
few	TRBV6-1	.	TRBJ1-2	CASRPGGANYGYTF	TGTGCCAGCAGACCAGGTGGGGCTAACTATGGCTACACCTTC
many	TRBV20-1	.	TRBJ2-3	CSAVQWNTDTQYF	TGCAGTGCCGTTCAGTGGAACACAGATACGCAGTATTTT
.	TRBV7-8	.	TRBJ1-2	CASSLGRELGRSNYGYTF	TGTGCCAGCAGCTTAGGACGGGAACTTGGGAGGTCTAACTATGGCTACACCTTC
many	TRBV19	TRBD1	TRBJ2-3	CASSPNRGRTDTQYF	TGTGCCAGTAGTCCCAACAGGGGGCGCACAGATACGCAGTATTTT
many	TRBV27	.	TRBJ2-7	CASSFTGDLQYF	TGTGCCAGCAGTTTCACAGGAGACTTGCAGTACTTC
.	TRBV19	.	TRBJ2-2	CASSIMGSSLPGELLF	TGTGCCAGTAGTATAATGGGATCTAGCCTCCCCGGGGAGCTGCTTTTT
many	TRBV29-1	.	TRBJ1-1	CSVKGQSNTEAFF	TGCAGCGTTAAGGGACAATCGAACACTGAAGCTTTCTTT
many	TRBV29-1	.	TRBJ2-1	CSVLGVVGGRGVNEQFF	TGCAGCGTTCTGGGGGTCGTGGGGGGAAGGGGCGTCAATGAGCAGTTCTTC
many	TRBV6-5	.	TRBJ1-1	CASSYLPVGFEAFF	TGTGCCAGCAGTTACTTACCTGTGGGATTTGAAGCTTTCTTT
many	TRBV12-3/TRBV12-4	TRBD2	TRBJ2-2	CASSLRGRLTGELFF	TGTGCCAGCAGTTTACGCGGGAGGCTCACCGGGGAGCTGTTTTTT
few	TRBV5-5	.	TRBJ1-4	CASRDEDPPATNEKLFF	TGTGCCAGCAGGGATGAGGACCCCCCGGCAACTAATGAAAAACTGTTTTTT
.	TRBV3-1	.	TRBJ1-4	CASSQAQDIRPNEKLFF	TGTGCCAGCAGCCAGGCCCAGGACATACGTCCTAATGAAAAACTGTTTTTT
many	TRBV2	.	TRBJ2-6	CASSDLKGRLPGANVLTF	TGTGCCAGCAGTGACCTCAAGGGGCGCCTCCCTGGGGCCAACGTCCTGACTTTC
few	TRBV5-1	TRBD1	TRBJ2-7	CASSLWDRASYEQYF	TGCGCCAGCAGCCTCTGGGACAGGGCCTCCTACGAGCAGTACTTC
.	TRBV4-1	TRBD1	TRBJ1-1	CASRHFDRGPEAFF	TGCGCCAGCAGACATTTTGACAGGGGGCCTGAAGCTTTCTTT
many	TRBV20-1	.	TRBJ1-1	CSASLWHLNTEAFF	TGCAGTGCTAGCCTCTGGCATCTGAACACTGAAGCTTTCTTT
.	TRBV29-1	.	TRBJ2-5	CSTQTLDQETQYF	TGCAGCACCCAGACCCTGGACCAAGAGACCCAGTACTTC